This T cell receptor (beta chain) was sequenced for a study of molecular identifiers for immune sequencing clone quantification. Points from the study as a whole: Clonotypes surpassing 20 RNA copies contained over 99% of effector molecules, versus under 1% in naive cells.

CDR1 SNHLY and CDR2 FYNNEI come from the germline V gene. The CDR3 length is 13 residues. V lost 3 bases and J 0 bases, leaving 6 bases between the germline ends. This clonotype has at least ten counts. The target antigen is unknown. TCRdb recomputed calls from the PCR reads with MiXCR, one row per CDR3 protein. Of about 510,000 distinct CDR3 sequences in the sample, roughly a fifth were seen once. This chain joins TRBV2 and TRBJ2-7; D is ambiguous. The sequenced sample consisted of naive CD8+ T cells from blood, with Jurkat cell RNA spiked in. Specified subset: FACS-sorted CD8+CD4-CCR7+CD45RA+ naive T cells. The receptor comes from a human donor in good health. Some libraries in this study had Jurkat cell RNA spiked in. The CDR3 nucleotides read TGTGCCAGCAGTGACGTAGTCTCCTACGAGCAGTACTTC. Its translation is CASSDVVSYEQYF.